Shown below are 12 T cell receptor beta chains from a single sample sequenced in a study of T cell responses to AZD1222 COVID-19 vaccine. Measured with immunoSEQ multiplex PCR; TCRdb has only the in-frame clones, and not every one. Of 200,000 to 300,000 clones in the sample, approximately 95% are singletons; the top ten hold around 0.5%. Material: peripheral blood, obtained on day 0 of AZD1222 vaccination. These receptors all come from an adult in good health.

V and J are TRBV11-1 and TRBJ2-2, with TRBD1 matching over 9 bases. The V gene end was trimmed by 7 bases and the J gene end by 2 bases; junction bases not matched to a gene: 2. This CDR3 has 14 amino acids. Looked up from germline, CDR1 is SGHAT and CDR2 is FQDESV (reference sequence). CDR3 sequence: CASMDRGNTGELFF. For the CDR3, the DNA is TGTGCCAGCATGGACAGGGGCAACACCGGGGAGCTGTTTTTT.

The chain has TRBV28 and TRBJ2-1, with a weak D call TRBD2 (5 bases). V lost 6 bases and J 1 base, leaving 10 bases between the germline ends. This CDR3 region has 14 residues. Germline assignment: CDR1 MDHEN and CDR2 SYDVKM. The CDR3 is CASSRGGSYNEQFF. CDR3 nucleotides: TGTGCCAGCAGCCGGGGTGGGTCCTACAATGAGCAGTTCTTC.

V usage is TRBV29-1 and J usage is TRBJ1-5; no firm D call. The length of the CDR3 is 12 residues. Trimming shortened V by 4 bases and J by 1 base, and 5 bases separated the two germline ends. Germline CDR1 reads SQVTM; CDR2 reads ANQGSEA. For the CDR3, the DNA is TGCAGCGTTGGGGCAAGCAATCAGCCCCAGCATTTT. Amino acids: CSVGASNQPQHF.

CDR3 coding DNA: TGTGCCGACGGCAGGGACCCGTATACTGAAGCTTTCTTT. Residues: CADGRDPYTEAFF. The chain recombines TRBV12-3 or TRBV12-4 with TRBJ1-1; D is perhaps TRBD1 (5 bases). This CDR3 comprises 13 residues. V lost 11 bases and J 5 bases, leaving 18 bases between the germline ends.

The rearrangement joins TRBV19 to TRBJ1-3; D gene ambiguous. Germline V gives CDR1 LNHDA, CDR2 SQIVND (reference sequence). Trimming shortened V by 3 bases and J by 1 base, and 7 bases separated the two germline ends. The CDR3 totals 14 residues. CDR3 sequence (DNA): TGTGCCAGTAGTATTGGCGTTTCTGGAAACACCATATATTTT. Its protein is CASSIGVSGNTIYF. Drawing the rest from reference TRBV19 and TRBJ1-3, the complete variable domain is DGGITQSPKYLFRKEGQNVTLSCEQNLNHDAMYWYRQDPGQGLRLIYYSQIVNDFQKGDIAEGYSVSREKKESFPLTVTSAQKNPTAFYLCASSIGVSGNTIYFGEGSWLTVV.

This rearrangement joins TRBV10-3 to TRBJ2-2, with 8 bases lining up with TRBD1. CDR1 and CDR2 from the germline V gene are ENHRY and SYGVKD. The CDR3 is 13 amino acids. J lost 6 bases, V lost 6 bases, and 3 bases had no gene match. CDR3 sequence (DNA): TGTGCCATCAGGACAGGGGCAGCCGGGGAGCTGTTTTTT. This gives the protein CAIRTGAAGELFF.

The V and J genes are TRBV7-2 and TRBJ1-1; 8 nucleotides align to TRBD1. The CDR3 runs to 14 residues. The J segment lost 5 bases and the V segment lost 8 bases, leaving 10 bases of the junction unmatched. CDR1 is SGHTA, CDR2 FQGNSA, per germline. CDR3 residues: CASPRTQGATEAFF. Written as DNA, the CDR3 is TGTGCCAGCCCCCGGACTCAGGGGGCGACTGAAGCTTTCTTT.

This clone was detected once. The chain is built from TRBV12-3 or TRBV12-4 and TRBJ1-2; TRBD1 might be the D (6 bases). V was clipped by 3 bases and J by 5 bases, with 10 bases between them. The CDR3 loop spans 13 amino acids. The CDR3: CASSLGAQYGYTF. CDR3 DNA: TGTGCCAGCAGTTTGGGGGCCCAATATGGCTACACCTTC.

The V call is TRBV6-5, the J call TRBJ2-3; tentatively, D is TRBD1 or TRBD2 (6 bases each). Trimming took 7 bases from V and 6 from J, leaving 14 bases between them. The germline V gene has CDR1 MNHEY and CDR2 SVGAGI. CDR3 size: 13 residues. CDR3 nucleotides: TGTGCCAGCAAGATCTGGGGGGCGGATACGCAGTATTTT. Translation gives CASKIWGADTQYF.

This sequence joins TRBV12-3 or TRBV12-4 and TRBJ1-1; possibly TRBD1 for D (5 bases). V shed 2 bases and J shed 3 bases, with 7 bases lying between them. This CDR3 region has 13 residues. The CDR3 nucleotides are TGTGCCAGCAGTTTACGACAGTACACTGAAGCTTTCTTT. Residues: CASSLRQYTEAFF.

The chain couples TRBV7-9 to TRBJ1-1; 8 nucleotides match TRBD1. V gave up 3 bases and J gave up 5 bases; unmatched junction bases: 8. The CDR3 contains 15 residues. Per germline, CDR1 SEHNR and CDR2 FQNEAQ (reference sequence). CDR3 amino acids: CASSFGQGARTEAFF. The DNA for the CDR3 is TGTGCCAGCAGCTTCGGGCAGGGGGCGCGGACTGAAGCTTTCTTT.

The gene calls are TRBV16 and TRBJ2-3, with 7 bases identical to TRBD1. V lost 4 bases and J lost 4; bases outside the gene matches: 17. CDR3 length: 18 residues. Germline values: CDR1 KGHSY, CDR2 FQNENV. The CDR3 DNA sequence: TGTGCCAGCAGCCTCTCCCCGGGACAGAGTTTTAGGGCAGATACGCAGTATTTT. Protein: CASSLSPGQSFRADTQYF.